This T cell receptor beta chain was found in a study of CD8+ T cells in alopecia areata (dated by TCRdb to the late 2010s). Broadly, across the study: Treated patients were enrolled in an open-label pilot trial of oral tofacitinib at 5 to 10 mg twice daily for moderate-to-severe alopecia areata. Patients stayed on tofacitinib for 6 to 18 months and then had 6 months of follow-up off drug so that delayed response and recurrence could be assessed. For the treated patients, the SALT score, which quantifies what percentage of scalp surface area is affected, served as the measure of disease severity. To study T cell clonal expansion in alopecia areata, the researchers applied high-throughput TCRbeta sequencing to both the C3H/HeJ mouse model and human patients. Scalp tissue and sorted CD4+ and CD8+ peripheral blood T cells from patchy and totalis/universalis alopecia areata patients and from healthy controls were covered by human TCRbeta sequencing. Patients on tofacitinib were biopsied at baseline and after 4 and 24 weeks of treatment, and several of the patients also had a later scalp biopsy. Clonality in the scalp was compared among normal scalp (n=4), patchy alopecia areata scalp (n=8), and alopecia totalis/universalis scalp (n=8). RNA was obtained with the PAXgene miRNA kit for fixed scalp, the miRNeasy kit for PBMCs, and the RNeasy kit for mouse skin. TCRbeta CDR3 regions were amplified by immunoSEQ multiplex PCR with 35 Vbeta forward and 13 Jbeta reverse primers.

A note on this clone: It has no known antigen specificity. Qualities for individual bases were not recorded, and no much larger clone is one base off.

The sample's time point label is to be understood as: about 25 weeks on oral tofacitinib. The treatment or condition label for this specimen denotes: oral pan-JAK inhibitor, 5-10 mg twice daily. From alopecia areata patients, peripheral blood was collected along with lesional scalp punch biopsies. PBMCs were isolated by density centrifugation and stained for CD3, CD4 and CD8, after which CD4+ and CD8+ T cells were sorted on a FACSAria. Its CDR3 holds 13 amino acids, cysteine through phenylalanine. Solely the CDR3 DNA is kept, with 39 bases framed from the first base. The germline V gene gives CDR1 as SGHDN and CDR2 as FVKESK. V loses 0 bases, J loses 4 bases, and the germline ends lie 5 bases apart. Overall study results and their limits: Compared with normal scalp, lesional scalp, particularly in alopecia totalis/universalis, had higher clonality and more expanded CD8+ clones, which suggests antigenic drive. Because the treated cohort was small and included a single nonresponder, larger studies are needed to assess links between baseline CD8+ expansion and response. Scalp TCR repertoire analysis is complicated because resident alphabeta T cells in normal human skin are also sequenced, whereas mouse skin is dominated by gammadelta T cells. Shared TCR sequences between patients were less evident than in mice, which may be partly attributable to HLA diversity in the patient population. During tofacitinib treatment, many expanded lesional clones remained in scalp and blood, and this persistence may partly explain relapse after treatment is stopped. Tofacitinib significantly decreased scalp clonality and the number of expanded CD8+ clones among the top 100 scalp clones.

The library was made by the immunoSEQ multiplex PCR assay. For TCR sequencing, RNA was extracted from every sample and reverse transcribed into cDNA to serve as template. First-strand cDNA was synthesized using SuperScript III with a 2:1 mix of oligo-dT and random hexamers. A synthetic immune receptor repertoire was used to assess amplification bias, and residual bias was removed computationally. Per the authors' processing: Raw reads were preprocessed to remove errors, and CDR3 was defined by IMGT conventions from the conserved cysteine to phenylalanine. To get clonality, Shannon entropy was normalized by log2 of the number of productive unique TCRs and the result was subtracted from 1. CD4 or CD8 identity of scalp clones was inferred by cross-referencing scalp TCRbeta sequences with sorted blood CD4 and CD8 repertoires. TCRdb took over this immuneACCESS table, retaining in-frame rearrangements with V and J assigned. Such tables are incomplete; in checked studies, under half of the missing clones stem from an unresolved V gene, and the remainder is unexplained. D and trimming come from the DNA, and the V and J calls and clone size come from that table. This sample comprises 170,000 or so clones, about 60% of them detected only once. The top ten constitute about 12% of the sample.

This sequence originates from a human donor with alopecia areata. The sample was CD8+ T cells sorted from blood, taken at week 24, from a patient treated with tofacitinib. In this chain, TRBV14 is recombined with TRBJ2-3; the D gene is perhaps TRBD2, on 5 matching bases. The CDR3 is CASSQERADTQYF. The DNA sequence is TGTGCCAGCAGCCAAGAGAGGGCAGATACGCAGTATTTT.